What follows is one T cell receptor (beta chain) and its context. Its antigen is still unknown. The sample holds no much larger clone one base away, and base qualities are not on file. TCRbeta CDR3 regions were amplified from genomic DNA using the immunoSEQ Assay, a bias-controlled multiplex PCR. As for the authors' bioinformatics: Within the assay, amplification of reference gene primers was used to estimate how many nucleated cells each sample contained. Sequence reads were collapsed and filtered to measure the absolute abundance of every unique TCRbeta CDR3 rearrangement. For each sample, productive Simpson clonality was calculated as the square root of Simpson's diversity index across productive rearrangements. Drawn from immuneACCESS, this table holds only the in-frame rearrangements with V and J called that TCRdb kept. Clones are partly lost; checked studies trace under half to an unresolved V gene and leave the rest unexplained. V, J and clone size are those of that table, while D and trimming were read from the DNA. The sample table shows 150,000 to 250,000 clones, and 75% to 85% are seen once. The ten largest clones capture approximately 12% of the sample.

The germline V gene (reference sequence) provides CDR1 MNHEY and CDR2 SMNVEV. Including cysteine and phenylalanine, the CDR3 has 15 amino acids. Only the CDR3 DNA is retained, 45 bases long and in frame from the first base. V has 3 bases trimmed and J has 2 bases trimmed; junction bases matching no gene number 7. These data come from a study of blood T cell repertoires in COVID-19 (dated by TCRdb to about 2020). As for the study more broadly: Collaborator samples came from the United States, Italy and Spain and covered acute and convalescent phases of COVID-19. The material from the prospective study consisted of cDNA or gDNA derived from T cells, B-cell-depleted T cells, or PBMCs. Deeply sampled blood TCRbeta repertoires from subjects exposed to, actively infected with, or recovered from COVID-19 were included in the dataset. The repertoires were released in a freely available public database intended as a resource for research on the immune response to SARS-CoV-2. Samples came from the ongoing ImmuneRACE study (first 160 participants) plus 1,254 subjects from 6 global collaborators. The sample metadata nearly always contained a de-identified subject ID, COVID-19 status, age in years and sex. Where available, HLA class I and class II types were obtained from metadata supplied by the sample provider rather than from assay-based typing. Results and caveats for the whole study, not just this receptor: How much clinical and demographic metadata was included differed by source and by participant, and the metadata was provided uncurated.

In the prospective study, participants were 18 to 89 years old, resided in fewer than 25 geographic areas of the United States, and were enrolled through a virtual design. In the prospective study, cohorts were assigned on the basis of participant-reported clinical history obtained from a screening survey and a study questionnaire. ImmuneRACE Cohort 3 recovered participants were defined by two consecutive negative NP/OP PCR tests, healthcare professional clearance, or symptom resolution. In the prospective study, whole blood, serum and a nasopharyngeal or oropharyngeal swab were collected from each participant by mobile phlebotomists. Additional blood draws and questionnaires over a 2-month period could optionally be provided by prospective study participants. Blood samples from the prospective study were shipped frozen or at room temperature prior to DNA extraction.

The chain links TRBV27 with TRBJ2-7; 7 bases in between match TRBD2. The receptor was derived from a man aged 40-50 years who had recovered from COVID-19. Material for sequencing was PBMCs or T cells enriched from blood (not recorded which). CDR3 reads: CASSFLSGIPYEQYF. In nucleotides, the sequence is TGTGCCAGCAGTTTTCTAAGCGGGATTCCCTACGAGCAGTACTTC.